This T cell receptor (beta chain) was recovered during a study of Graves' ophthalmopathy and Graves' hyperthyroidism. Amplified TCR beta CDR3 regions were obtained using RNA transcripts as template. RT-PCR with HTBI primers came first, then second-round multiplex PCR. TCRdb re-derived calls from the multiplex PCR reads in MiXCR, one entry per CDR3 protein. Counted here are 660,000 or so distinct CDR3 sequences, just over 40% occurring once; the ten biggest clones make up about 3.3%. To note about this clonotype: At one end the junction does not follow the germline gene, possibly because of a read error.

Germline V CDR1 and CDR2: LNHDA, SQIVND (reference sequence). The CDR3 runs 14 residues. This receptor was identified in an adult man with Graves' ophthalmopathy. The rearrangement uses TRBV19 and TRBJ1-1; 10 bases are shared with TRBD1. The sample consisted of peripheral blood. The CDR3, as DNA: TGTGCCAGTAGTGAAGGACAGGGGGGCACTGAAGCTTCCTTT. It codes for CASSEGQGGTEASF.